Shown below are 22 T cell receptor beta chains from a single sample sequenced in a study of T-cell reconstitution after alpha-beta-depleted transplantation in children. Study-wide findings and caveats: Among T cells one year after transplant, newly produced cells accounted for most counts and diversity.

TCRbeta library construction was performed incorporating unique molecular identifiers. TCRdb redid the calling of the PCR reads with MiXCR, one entry per CDR3 protein. The sample shows hundreds of thousands of distinct CDR3 sequences, around 7.1% of them seen only once. Their antigens are not known. Sequenced here: peripheral blood, sampled 360 days after TCRalphabeta/CD19-depleted stem cell transplant. The receptor set was obtained from a female patient between 2 and 10 years old who had a stem cell transplant for Fanconi anemia, so the T cells may come from the graft donor.

This clonotype was found a few times. The chain has TRBV30 and TRBJ2-7; D remains unclear. CDR1 and CDR2 (germline): GTSNPN, SVGIG (reference sequence). CDR3 length equals 11 residues. The V end lost 2 bases, the J end lost 4 bases, and 6 bases lay between the germline ends. The CDR3 region has the DNA TGTGCCTGGAGTCGACGTTACGAGCAGTACTTC. As protein: CAWSRRYEQYF.

V usage is TRBV6-2 or TRBV6-3 and J usage is TRBJ2-3, with D unclear. V was shortened by 8 bases and J by 3 bases, with 12 bases between the two germline ends. Germline V lookup: CDR1 MNHEY, CDR2 SVGEGT. This CDR3 comprises 13 residues. The CDR3 loop is CASGPPVTDTQYF. CDR3 sequence (DNA): TGTGCCAGCGGACCCCCGGTTACAGATACGCAGTATTTT.

The chain has TRBV30 and TRBJ2-7; 9 bases line up with TRBD1. The CDR3 covers 13 residues. Looked up from germline, CDR1 is GTSNPN and CDR2 is SVGIG (reference sequence). V was pared by 5 bases and J by 3 bases, with 5 bases of the junction left unmatched. The DNA of the CDR3 is TGTGCCTGGGAACAGGGGGCTCACTACGAGCAGTACTTC. Residues: CAWEQGAHYEQYF.

J is TRBJ2-1 and V is TRBV9, with a weak D call TRBD1 (5 bases). V was trimmed by 1 base and J by 1 base, leaving 12 bases between them. The CDR3 has 16 residues. In germline, CDR1 is SGDLS, CDR2 YYNGEE. The CDR3 loop is CASSVNNGQSYNEQFF. DNA of the CDR3: TGTGCCAGCAGCGTAAATAACGGACAATCCTACAATGAGCAGTTCTTC.

This clonotype was counted many times. The rearrangement joins TRBV5-6 to TRBJ2-4; TRBD1 matches at 8 bases. There are 14 residues in the CDR3. J gave up 6 bases and V 4 bases, and 6 bases lay outside the gene matches. The V gene's germline CDR1 is SGHDT and CDR2 YYEEEE. CDR3 DNA sequence: TGTGCCAGCAGCCCGAGGACAGGGCTAAACATTCAGTACTTC. Protein product: CASSPRTGLNIQYF.

This clonotype was counted a few times. The chain couples TRBV7-3 to TRBJ2-7; 8 bases fit TRBD2. J lost 6 bases, V lost 2 bases, and 9 bases had no gene match. The germline gives CDR1 SGHTA, CDR2 FQGTGA. The CDR3 length is 15 residues. The CDR3 DNA follows: TGTGCCAGCAGCTTAGAGGTAGCGGGGATCGGCGAGCAGTACTTC. It yields the protein CASSLEVAGIGEQYF.

This clonotype was seen repeatedly, ten times or more. This rearrangement joins TRBV24-1 to TRBJ2-1; perhaps TRBD2 as D (6 bases). Germline V gene lookup returns CDR1 KGHDR and CDR2 SFDVKD. CDR3 length: 14 residues. Deletions cut 4 bases from V and 8 bases from J, with 14 bases between. CDR3 protein: CATSDPTASDEQFF. Here the CDR3 DNA reads TGTGCCACCAGTGACCCCACCGCTAGCGATGAGCAGTTCTTC.

This clonotype was recorded at least ten times. This chain joins TRBV11-2 and TRBJ2-1, with D maybe TRBD1 (5 bases). The germline V and J ends were trimmed by 4 bases and 11 bases, with 21 bases remaining between them. The CDR3 is 15 amino acids. Per the germline V gene, CDR1 is SGHAT and CDR2 is FQNNGV. CDR3 protein: CASSSLRGLESKQFF. DNA for the CDR3: TGTGCCAGCAGCTCCCTTAGGGGCCTAGAATCCAAGCAGTTCTTC.

This clonotype has at least ten counts. The CDR3 loop reads CAISERVGSIAKNIQYF. Here the CDR3 DNA reads TGTGCCATCAGTGAGCGAGTTGGGAGTATAGCCAAAAACATTCAGTACTTC. The chain recombines TRBV10-3 with TRBJ2-4; possible D gene TRBD2, 5 bases. Germline V gene data show CDR1 as ENHRY and CDR2 as SYGVKD. The CDR3 has 17 residues. The V end lost 2 bases, the J end lost 0 bases, and 14 bases lay between the germline ends.

This clonotype was recorded many times. The V and J genes are TRBV10-3 and TRBJ1-1; no definite D call. Germline V lookup: CDR1 ENHRY, CDR2 SYGVKD. The CDR3 has 14 residues. V dropped 4 bases and J dropped 0 bases, with 9 bases sitting between them. The CDR3 nucleotides read TGTGCCATCAGTGTTCGGGGAATGAACACTGAAGCTTTCTTT. Its protein is CAISVRGMNTEAFF.

This clonotype came up many times. This sequence joins TRBV6-4 and TRBJ2-5; 12 bases agree with TRBD2. The CDR3 extends over 15 amino acids. Trimming removed 7 bases from V and 2 bases from J; junction bases left unmatched: 5. The germline V gene encodes CDR1 MRHNA and CDR2 SNTAGT. The CDR3 protein is CASNPGTSGQETQYF. The CDR3 DNA sequence: TGTGCCAGCAACCCCGGGACTAGCGGGCAAGAGACCCAGTACTTC.

This clonotype was recorded at least ten times. This chain uses TRBV4-1 with TRBJ1-1, with D maybe TRBD1 (5 bases). V lost 0 bases and J lost 8, with 7 bases in between. Per germline, CDR1 MGHRA and CDR2 YSYEKL. The CDR3 length is 12 residues. The chain's CDR3 is CASSQERTEAFF. The CDR3 DNA reads TGCGCCAGCAGCCAAGAGCGGACAGAAGCTTTCTTT.

The table lists this clonotype with a few counts. J is TRBJ1-5 and V is TRBV10-3; D is uncertain. The V end lost 2 bases, the J end lost 4 bases, and 6 bases lay between the germline ends. The germline CDR1 and CDR2 sequences are ENHRY and SYGVKD. The CDR3 loop spans 13 amino acids. The DNA for the CDR3 is TGTGCCATCAGTGAGAGGACTAATCAGCCCCAGCATTTT. Its protein is CAISERTNQPQHF.

Ten or more counts support this clonotype. The chain uses TRBV7-9 and TRBJ2-1; D uncertain. CDR1 SEHNR and CDR2 FQNEAQ come from the germline V gene (reference sequence). The V end lost 4 bases, the J end lost 10 bases, and 14 bases lay between the germline ends. There are 13 residues in the CDR3. Written as DNA, the CDR3 is TGTGCCAGCAGCTCCTTCAGGACCGACGAGCAGTTCTTC. It yields the protein CASSSFRTDEQFF. Full variable domain (rest looked up from reference TRBV7-9 and TRBJ2-1): DTGVSQNPRHKITKRGQNVTFRCDPISEHNRLYWYRQTLGQGPEFLTYFQNEAQLEKSRLLSDRFSAERPKGSFSTLEIQRTEQGDSAMYLCASSSFRTDEQFFGPGTRLTVL.

This clonotype appeared many times. This chain uses TRBV30 with TRBJ2-7; D may be TRBD1 (6 bases). Looked up from germline, CDR1 is GTSNPN and CDR2 is SVGIG (reference sequence). V lost 5 bases and J lost 2, with 19 bases in between. The CDR3 runs 15 residues. In DNA, the CDR3 is TGTGCCTGGGATTCAGGGGTCCCCGGAACCTACGAGCAGTACTTC. Translation gives CAWDSGVPGTYEQYF.

There are a few counts of this clonotype. The genes are TRBV21-1 and TRBJ1-2. TRBV21-1 is a pseudogene. The CDR3 length is 10 residues. The CDR3: CASKGNGYTF. CDR3 in DNA: TGTGCCAGCAAAGGGAATGGCTACACCTTC.

The chain carries TRBV6-5 and TRBJ2-1; no definite D call. The CDR3 has 13 amino acids. The V gene lost 4 bases and the J gene lost 0 bases, with 4 bases spanning the gap. The germline V gene encodes CDR1 MNHEY and CDR2 SVGAGI. CDR3 nucleotides: TGTGCCAGCAGTTGGAGCTCCTACAATGAGCAGTTCTTC. Translation: CASSWSSYNEQFF.

The rearrangement uses TRBV3-2 and TRBJ1-3; TRBD1 is taken as the D call from the table, unchecked against the DNA. TRBV3-2 is described as a pseudogene. The CDR3 consists of 18 residues. The CDR3 spells CTSSPGTGASRSGNTIYF. The CDR3 DNA is TGTACCAGCAGCCCCGGGACAGGGGCTAGTCGCTCTGGAAACACCATATATTTT.

This clonotype has a handful of counts. This chain connects TRBV7-8 to TRBJ2-5; possible D gene TRBD1, 5 bases. This CDR3 has 14 amino acids. V lost 0 bases, J lost 5 bases, and 10 bases lay in between. CDR1 SGHVS and CDR2 FQNEAQ come from the germline V gene. DNA of the CDR3: TGTGCCAGCAGCTTAGCGGGGCCAGTGGAGACCCAGTACTTC. This translates into CASSLAGPVETQYF.

V and J are TRBV3-1 and TRBJ2-6, with D possibly being TRBD2 (6 bases). Germline V lookup: CDR1 LGHDT, CDR2 YNNKEL (reference sequence). The CDR3 sequence is 16 residues long. With 1 base removed from V and 2 bases from J, the gap between germline ends came to 9 bases. This chain's CDR3 is CASSQAGLTGANVLTF. DNA for the CDR3: TGTGCCAGCAGCCAAGCGGGACTCACTGGGGCCAACGTCCTGACTTTC.

There are many counts of this clonotype. The V and J genes are TRBV6-5 and TRBJ1-3; no reliable D call. This CDR3 contains 14 residues. Germline CDR1 and CDR2: MNHEY and SVGAGI. V was clipped by 2 bases and J by 1 base, with 6 bases between them. CDR3 in DNA: TGTGCCAGCAGTTACCACGGGTCTGGAAACACCATATATTTT. Translated: CASSYHGSGNTIYF.

This clonotype was observed once. Just one base apart from a much larger clone, this may be a read error. This chain uses TRBV11-1 with TRBJ2-1, with TRBD1 as a possible D gene (5 bases). Germline-derived CDR1 and CDR2 are SGHAT and FQDESV (reference sequence). The CDR3 spans 15 residues. CDR3 protein: CATTPTTVTYNDQFF. As DNA, the CDR3 is TGTGCCACCACACCAACGACAGTGACCTACAATGATCAGTTCTTC. Looking up the rest from reference TRBV11-1 and TRBJ2-1 gives the full variable domain: EAEVAQSPRYKITEKSQAVAFWCDPISGHATLYWYRQILGQGPELLVQFQDESVVDDSQLPKDRFSAERLKGVDSTLKIQPAELGDSAMYLCATTPTTVTYNDQFFGPGTRLTVL.